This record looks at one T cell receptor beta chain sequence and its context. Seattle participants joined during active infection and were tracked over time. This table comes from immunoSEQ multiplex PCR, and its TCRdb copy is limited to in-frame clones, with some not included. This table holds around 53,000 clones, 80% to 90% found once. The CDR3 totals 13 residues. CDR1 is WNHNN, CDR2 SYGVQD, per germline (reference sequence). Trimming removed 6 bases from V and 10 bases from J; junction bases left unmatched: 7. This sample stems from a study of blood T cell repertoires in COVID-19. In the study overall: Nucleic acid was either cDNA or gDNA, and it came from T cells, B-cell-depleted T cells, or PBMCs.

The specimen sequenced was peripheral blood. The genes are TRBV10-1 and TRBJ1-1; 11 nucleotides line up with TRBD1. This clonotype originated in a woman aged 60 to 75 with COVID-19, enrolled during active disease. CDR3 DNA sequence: TGCGCCAGCAGGGCCAGGGACAGGGGGAGAGCTTTCTTT. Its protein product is CASRARDRGRAFF.